This T cell receptor (beta chain) was observed in a study of T cell repertoires in cytomegalovirus infection. This clonotype has just a few counts. Germline CDR1 MNHEY, CDR2 SVGAGI. CDR3 length equals 15 residues. V was cut by 2 bases and J by 8 bases, with 18 bases left in between. TCRdb processed the reads anew with MiXCR; each CDR3 protein has one entry. The sample contains approximately 400,000 distinct CDR3 sequences, about 33% of which appear only once. Material: PBMCs. The V and J genes are TRBV6-5 and TRBJ1-2, with D unclear. This TCR was sampled from a human donor in good health (CMV status not recorded). Some clones in this sample may be carry-over from other donors' samples. The CDR3 here is CASSYRTATGNGYTF. CDR3 nucleotide sequence: TGTGCCAGCAGTTACCGGACGGCTACTGGAAACGGCTACACCTTC.